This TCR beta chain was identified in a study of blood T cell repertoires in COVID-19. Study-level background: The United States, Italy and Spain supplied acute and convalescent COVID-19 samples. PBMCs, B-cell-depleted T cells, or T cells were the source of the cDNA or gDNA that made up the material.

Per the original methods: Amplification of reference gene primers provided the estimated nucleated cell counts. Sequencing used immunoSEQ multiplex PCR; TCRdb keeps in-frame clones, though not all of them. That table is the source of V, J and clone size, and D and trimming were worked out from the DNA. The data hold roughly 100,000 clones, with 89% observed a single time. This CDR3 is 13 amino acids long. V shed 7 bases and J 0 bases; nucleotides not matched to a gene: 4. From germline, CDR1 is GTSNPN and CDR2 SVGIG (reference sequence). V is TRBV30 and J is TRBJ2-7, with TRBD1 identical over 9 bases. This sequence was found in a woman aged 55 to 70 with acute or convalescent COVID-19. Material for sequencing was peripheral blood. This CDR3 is CAFKTGGSYEQYF. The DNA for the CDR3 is TGTGCCTTTAAGACAGGGGGCTCCTACGAGCAGTACTTC.